Presented here are 26 T cell receptor beta chains from one specimen sequenced in a study of blood T cell repertoires in COVID-19 (dated by TCRdb to 2020 to 2022). Library creation used the immunoSEQ multiplex PCR assay. Sourced from immuneACCESS, this table was stored by TCRdb with only in-frame sequences that have V and J called. A share of the clones is absent; for the studies checked, an unresolved V gene accounts for under half, and the remainder has no known explanation. Recorded for this sample are 200,000 to 300,000 clones; 88% of them occurred a single time. 0.99% of the sample lies in the top ten. What was sequenced was peripheral blood. The receptors shown here come from a woman between 40 and 50 years old who had recovered from COVID-19.

The chain couples TRBV7-6 to TRBJ2-3, with D possibly matching TRBD1 (7 bases). The CDR3 consists of 15 residues. V shed 5 bases and J shed 10 bases, with 22 bases lying between them. Germline values: CDR1 SGHVS, CDR2 FNYEAQ. The CDR3: CASSRSQGSRGAQYF. In DNA form, the CDR3 reads TGTGCCAGCAGCCGCTCTCAAGGGAGCAGGGGGGCGCAGTATTTT.

The chain recombines TRBV11-2 with TRBJ1-1; TRBD1 matches at 9 bases. Germline V gives CDR1 SGHAT, CDR2 FQNNGV. CDR3 length: 16 amino acids. Losses at the gene ends were 2 bases for V and 4 bases for J; bases not matched to a gene: 8. The CDR3 sequence: CASSLTGGLSITEAFF. For the CDR3, the DNA is TGTGCCAGCAGCTTAACAGGGGGCCTTTCTATCACTGAAGCTTTCTTT. The full variable domain, its missing parts supplied by reference TRBV11-2 and TRBJ1-1, is EAGVAQSPRYKIIEKRQSVAFWCNPISGHATLYWYQQILGQGPKLLIQFQNNGVVDDSQLPKDRFSAERLKGVDSTLKIQPAKLEDSAVYLCASSLTGGLSITEAFFGQGTRLTVV.

The V call is TRBV2, the J call TRBJ2-1; D perhaps matches TRBD1 (7 bases). The CDR3 spans 16 residues. From germline, CDR1 is SNHLY and CDR2 FYNNEI. Trimming cost V 7 bases and J 5 bases, with 21 bases left between them. The CDR3 DNA reads as TGTGCCAGCAACGGTCGGGGGAACAGGGGCGACAATGAGCAGTTCTTC. It encodes CASNGRGNRGDNEQFF.

This sequence joins TRBV7-9 and TRBJ1-5; D call uncertain. V was cut by 10 bases and J by 9 bases, with 25 bases left in between. The CDR3 covers 15 residues. CDR1 is SEHNR, CDR2 FQNEAQ, per germline (reference sequence). This CDR3 is CATAGDSRYLAPQHF. DNA for the CDR3: TGTGCCACCGCCGGGGATTCCCGATATTTGGCGCCCCAGCATTTT. Full variable domain (rest looked up from reference TRBV7-9 and TRBJ1-5): DTGVSQNPRHKITKRGQNVTFRCDPISEHNRLYWYRQTLGQGPEFLTYFQNEAQLEKSRLLSDRFSAERPKGSFSTLEIQRTEQGDSAMYLCATAGDSRYLAPQHFGDGTRLSIL.

The chain recombines TRBV10-1 with TRBJ1-1, with D perhaps matching TRBD1 (6 bases). Trimming cost V 6 bases and J 3 bases, with 11 bases left between them. The CDR3 is made up of 13 amino acids. Germline V gives CDR1 WNHNN, CDR2 SYGVQD (reference sequence). CDR3 sequence reads: CASSRGRDTEAFF. DNA of the CDR3: TGCGCCAGCAGCAGGGGACGGGACACTGAAGCTTTCTTT.

The chain joins TRBV28 to TRBJ1-1, with TRBD1 identical over 8 bases. The CDR3 sequence is 14 residues long. Germline lookup yields CDR1 MDHEN and CDR2 SYDVKM. Losses at the gene ends were 4 bases for V and 7 bases for J; bases not matched to a gene: 8. CDR3 protein: CASSSPGGGGEAFF. The CDR3 DNA reads TGTGCCAGCAGTTCTCCAGGGGGCGGGGGTGAAGCTTTCTTT.

The V call is TRBV9, the J call TRBJ1-3, with D possibly matching TRBD1 (5 bases). This CDR3 has 15 residues. In germline, CDR1 is SGDLS, CDR2 YYNGEE. Trimming took off 4 bases at V and 0 bases at J, with 11 bases between the two ends. Here the CDR3 reads CASSPQATSGNTIYF. In nucleotides, the CDR3 is TGTGCCAGCAGCCCACAGGCGACCTCTGGAAACACCATATATTTT. Using reference TRBV9 and TRBJ1-3 for the parts outside the CDR3, the full variable domain is DSGVTQTPKHLITATGQRVTLRCSPRSGDLSVYWYQQSLDQGLQFLIQYYNGEERAKGNILERFSAQQFPDLHSELNLSSLELGDSALYFCASSPQATSGNTIYFGEGSWLTVV.

This sequence joins TRBV7-6 and TRBJ1-1; D may be TRBD1 (5 bases). This CDR3 is 13 amino acids long. The germline V gene has CDR1 SGHVS and CDR2 FNYEAQ. Trimming cost V 2 bases and J 9 bases, with 13 bases left between them. The DNA for the CDR3 is TGTGCCAGCAGCTTACCCCAGGGCGCTCAAGCTTTCTTT. As protein: CASSLPQGAQAFF.

The chain combines TRBV24-1 with TRBJ2-2; a possible D gene is TRBD2 (6 bases). Trimming took 4 bases from V and 2 from J, leaving 13 bases between them. This CDR3 has 16 residues. Germline CDR1 reads KGHDR; CDR2 reads SFDVKD. DNA of the CDR3: TGTGCCACCAGTGACCCCGGAGGGCCAAACACCGGGGAGCTGTTTTTT. Its protein product is CATSDPGGPNTGELFF.

The gene calls are TRBV7-2 and TRBJ1-3; a possible D gene is TRBD1 (5 bases). Germline V gene data show CDR1 as SGHTA and CDR2 as FQGNSA. Trimming shortened V by 3 bases and J by 2 bases, and 11 bases separated the two germline ends. This CDR3 contains 15 residues. Here the CDR3 DNA reads TGTGCCAGCAGCTTGGGGGGAATCGCTGGAAACACCATATATTTT. Its translation is CASSLGGIAGNTIYF.

This rearrangement joins TRBV6-5 to TRBJ1-5; D is unclear. The CDR3 has 12 amino acids. V was pared by 6 bases and J by 6 bases, with 9 bases between. The germline V gene encodes CDR1 MNHEY and CDR2 SVGAGI. This CDR3 reads CASSRRGQPQHF. The CDR3 DNA follows: TGTGCCAGCAGCCGTCGGGGTCAGCCCCAGCATTTT.

The J gene is TRBJ2-3, the V gene TRBV19; a possible D gene is TRBD2 (5 bases). Germline loops: CDR1 LNHDA, CDR2 SQIVND (reference sequence). This CDR3 has 16 amino acids. The V end was cut by 5 bases, the J end by 1 base, with 16 bases between. The CDR3 protein is CASSDVLVSGTDTQYF. For the CDR3, the DNA is TGTGCCAGTAGTGACGTACTAGTTTCGGGCACAGATACGCAGTATTTT.

This chain connects TRBV6-2 or TRBV6-3 to TRBJ2-1; a weak D match, TRBD2 (6 bases). Trimming removed 5 bases at V and 2 bases at J, with 16 bases between. Germline-derived CDR1 and CDR2 are MNHEY and SVGEGT. This CDR3 has 16 residues. The chain's CDR3 is CASSTILASPYNEQFF. In nucleotides, the CDR3 is TGTGCCAGCAGTACAATCCTAGCGAGCCCCTACAATGAGCAGTTCTTC.

V and J are TRBV5-4 and TRBJ2-1; 8 bases map to TRBD1. With 0 bases clipped from V and 0 bases from J, the junction kept 2 bases outside the gene matches. In germline, CDR1 is SGHNT, CDR2 YYREEE (reference sequence). CDR3 size: 16 residues. The CDR3 DNA reads as TGTGCCAGCAGCTTGGGGGGACAGGCCTCCTACAATGAGCAGTTCTTC. It yields the protein CASSLGGQASYNEQFF.

The chain couples TRBV4-1 to TRBJ1-4, with a weak D call TRBD1 (6 bases). This CDR3 is 16 amino acids long. Germline values: CDR1 MGHRA, CDR2 YSYEKL. Trimming took off 0 bases at V and 6 bases at J, with 14 bases between the two ends. CDR3 sequence reads: CASSQEGAGVDEKLFF. The DNA of the CDR3 is TGCGCCAGCAGCCAAGAGGGAGCAGGGGTGGATGAAAAACTGTTTTTT.

The rearrangement links TRBV10-2 to TRBJ1-3; tentative D call: TRBD1 (6 bases). Trimming shortened V by 6 bases and J by 6 bases, and 15 bases separated the two germline ends. The germline gives CDR1 WSHSY, CDR2 SAAADI. This CDR3 spans 14 amino acids. CDR3: CASRRGADPNTIYF. The CDR3 DNA follows: TGCGCCAGCAGGCGGGGGGCCGACCCAAACACCATATATTTT.

The V and J genes are TRBV28 and TRBJ2-1; D ambiguous. Deletions cut 5 bases from V and 4 bases from J, with 6 bases between. Germline V gene sequence: CDR1 MDHEN, CDR2 SYDVKM. This CDR3 region has 12 residues. The CDR3 DNA is TGTGCCAGCAGTATCGGGTACAATGAGCAGTTCTTC. It is translated as CASSIGYNEQFF.

This clone was seen a few times. The chain couples TRBV5-4 to TRBJ2-4; possible D gene TRBD1, 5 bases. The CDR3 has 16 residues. V lost 2 bases, J lost 1 base, and 13 bases lay in between. Germline values: CDR1 SGHNT, CDR2 YYREEE (reference sequence). The CDR3 sequence is CASSLDSDPAKNIQYF. CDR3 DNA sequence: TGTGCCAGCAGCTTAGACAGCGACCCGGCCAAAAACATTCAGTACTTC.

The chain couples TRBV7-6 to TRBJ1-1; 8 nucleotides match TRBD1. J was trimmed by 1 base and V by 5 bases; bases with no gene match: 6. This CDR3 has 15 amino acids. The germline V gene has CDR1 SGHVS and CDR2 FNYEAQ. In DNA, the CDR3 is TGTGCCAGCAGCCCAACGACAGGGGAGAACACTGAAGCTTTCTTT. It is translated as CASSPTTGENTEAFF.

The chain couples TRBV30 to TRBJ2-2; TRBD2 might be the D (6 bases). CDR1 and CDR2 (germline): GTSNPN, SVGIG (reference sequence). Trimming took off 1 base at V and 0 bases at J, with 18 bases between the two ends. CDR3 length: 18 amino acids. The CDR3 coding sequence is TGTGCCTGGAGTGGCGGGATCACACCTCGCGCGAACACCGGGGAGCTGTTTTTT. This codes for CAWSGGITPRANTGELFF.

This chain connects TRBV30 to TRBJ2-2; 7 nucleotides align to TRBD2. CDR1 is GTSNPN and CDR2 is SVGIG in the germline V gene (reference sequence). Trimming cost V 1 base and J 7 bases; bases outside gene matches: 9. The CDR3 consists of 15 residues. CDR3 in amino acids: CAWSGVPSGYGELFF. DNA of the CDR3: TGTGCCTGGAGTGGGGTTCCTAGCGGCTACGGGGAGCTGTTTTTT.

The genes are TRBV27 and TRBJ2-2; D not certain. V lost 8 bases to trimming and J lost 1 base, with 5 bases between them. The CDR3 spans 12 residues. Germline-derived CDR1 and CDR2 are MNHEY and SMNVEV (reference sequence). The CDR3 DNA follows: TGTGCCAGCGTCGGGAACACCGGGGAGCTGTTTTTT. This codes for CASVGNTGELFF.

V and J are TRBV6-6 and TRBJ1-1, with D unresolved. V was trimmed by 6 bases and J by 5 bases, leaving 13 bases between them. Germline values: CDR1 MNHNY, CDR2 SVGAGI (reference sequence). CDR3 length: 13 residues. The CDR3 DNA is TGTGCCAGCAGCCCCGACCCGGGGACTGAAGCTTTCTTT. It is translated as CASSPDPGTEAFF.

V usage is TRBV9 and J usage is TRBJ2-2, with D maybe TRBD1 (6 bases). Germline CDR1 SGDLS, CDR2 YYNGEE. This CDR3 is 15 amino acids long. Trimming left V 0 bases short and J 6 bases short, with 12 bases between. The CDR3 DNA sequence: TGTGCCAGCAGCGTAGGGGACACCCGGGCCGGGGAGCTGTTTTTT. It specifies CASSVGDTRAGELFF.

This rearrangement joins TRBV18 to TRBJ1-1; 7 bases align to TRBD1. Germline-derived CDR1 and CDR2 are KGHSH and LQKENI. There are 15 residues in the CDR3. V lost 3 bases, J lost 6 bases, and 10 bases stayed unmatched. The CDR3 sequence is CASSPQTGKVAEAFF. The CDR3 coding sequence is TGTGCCAGCTCACCCCAGACAGGGAAAGTCGCTGAAGCTTTCTTT.

The chain recombines TRBV11-1 with TRBJ2-3, with a possible D match to TRBD1 (7 bases). Deletions cut 0 bases from V and 2 bases from J, with 12 bases between. The CDR3 extends over 16 amino acids. Per the germline V gene, CDR1 is SGHAT and CDR2 is FQDESV (reference sequence). The CDR3 region is CASSLAGRGVTDTQYF. As DNA, the CDR3 is TGTGCCAGCAGCTTAGCCGGCAGGGGGGTCACAGATACGCAGTATTTT.